These 16 T cell receptor beta chains were all obtained from the same sample, sequenced in a study of post-analysis software for immune sequencing data. These receptors' antigens are unknown. Study-level results: Patients showed TRBV5-6, TRBV5-1 and TRBV20-1 among five TRBV segments more frequent than in controls.

Researchers reported that TCR beta cDNA libraries carried unique molecular identifiers. TCRdb redid the calling of the PCR reads with MiXCR, one entry per CDR3 protein. The sample records about 820,000 distinct CDR3 sequences, approximately 53% being singletons. The source material was blood. The receptors shown here come from a girl between 5 and 17 years old with multiple sclerosis.

This sequence joins TRBV20-1 and TRBJ1-1, with 10 bases that match TRBD1. CDR3 length equals 17 residues. CDR1 and CDR2 (germline): DFQATT, SNEGSKA (reference sequence). The junction had 15 bases not matched to a gene; V was cut back by 4 bases and J by 4 bases. The CDR3 is CSAISITGQGPGTEAFF. The CDR3 nucleotides are TGCAGTGCTATATCCATAACGGGACAGGGGCCTGGCACTGAAGCTTTCTTT.

The CDR3 loop reads CASSWDGRWGSNTEAFF. Written as DNA, the CDR3 is TGTGCCAGCAGTTGGGACGGTCGATGGGGTTCGAACACTGAAGCTTTCTTT. This chain uses TRBV12-3 or TRBV12-4 with TRBJ1-1; perhaps TRBD1 as D (5 bases). V was clipped by 4 bases and J by 1 base, with 19 bases between them. CDR3 length equals 17 residues.

The gene calls are TRBV7-9 and TRBJ2-7; D remains ambiguous. The length of the CDR3 is 14 residues. V gave up 1 base and J gave up 1 base, with 8 bases separating them. Germline CDR1 SEHNR, CDR2 FQNEAQ (reference sequence). CDR3 protein: CASSLVPESYEQYF. DNA for the CDR3: TGTGCCAGCAGCTTAGTCCCGGAGTCCTACGAGCAGTACTTC.

The rearrangement links TRBV5-6 to TRBJ1-2; D possibly corresponds to TRBD1 (5 bases). Germline CDR1 reads SGHDT; CDR2 reads YYEEEE. V was cut by 2 bases and J by 4 bases, with 15 bases left in between. The CDR3 length is 15 residues. The CDR3 DNA follows: TGTGCCAGCAGCTTAGAGGGGAAAGGTAGCTATGGCTACACCTTC. It specifies CASSLEGKGSYGYTF.

The chain uses TRBV4-1 and TRBJ2-7, with TRBD1 as a possible D gene (6 bases). The CDR3 runs 15 residues. Germline V gene lookup returns CDR1 MGHRA and CDR2 YSYEKL. Trimming removed 3 bases from V and 3 bases from J, with 15 bases in between. The CDR3, as DNA: TGCGCCAGCAGCCAGGCGATCGGACAGAGCTACGAGCAGTACTTC. It codes for CASSQAIGQSYEQYF.

This clonotype was counted once. The chain is built from TRBV30 and TRBJ1-5; the match to TRBD1 covers 7 bases. Germline CDR1 GTSNPN, CDR2 SVGIG (reference sequence). J lost 4 bases, V lost 0 bases, and 12 bases had no gene match. The length of the CDR3 is 17 residues. The CDR3 is CAWSVSRTDRMNQPQHF. The CDR3 nucleotides read TGTGCCTGGAGTGTAAGTCGCACGGACAGGATGAATCAGCCCCAGCATTTT.

V usage is TRBV20-1 and J usage is TRBJ2-3, with 7 bases matching TRBD2. The CDR3 is 16 residues long. With V trimmed by 2 bases and J by 0 bases, 8 bases remained unmatched. Germline lookup yields CDR1 DFQATT and CDR2 SNEGSKA (reference sequence). Here the CDR3 reads CSARPHGGGSTDTQYF. CDR3 coding DNA: TGCAGTGCTAGACCGCATGGCGGGGGAAGCACAGATACGCAGTATTTT.

This clonotype is a singleton in its sample. The chain joins TRBV11-2 to TRBJ2-5, with a weak D call TRBD1 (6 bases). Trimming took 1 base from V and 13 from J, leaving 10 bases between them. CDR1 is SGHAT and CDR2 is FQNNGV in the germline V gene. This CDR3 is 11 amino acids long. The CDR3 reads CASSLGGHRYF. In nucleotides, the CDR3 is TGTGCCAGCAGCTTAGGGGGACATAGGTACTTC.

V is TRBV20-1 and J is TRBJ2-1; D ambiguous. The assigned J gene may be wrong: the sequence end matches TRBJ2-7 better. Germline CDR1 reads DFQATT; CDR2 reads SNEGSKA (reference sequence). This CDR3 spans 14 amino acids. The CDR3 loop is CSASPLGGGREQYF. The CDR3 bases are TGCAGTGCTAGCCCCCTGGGTGGCGGCCGTGAGCAGTACTTC.

J is TRBJ2-3 and V is TRBV5-1, with D perhaps TRBD1 or TRBD2 (5 bases each). The CDR3 contains 15 residues. Germline V CDR1 and CDR2: SGHRS, YFSETQ. Trimming left V 1 base short and J 4 bases short, with 13 bases between. CDR3 sequence reads: CASSLIGVGADTQYF. The CDR3 DNA follows: TGCGCCAGCAGCTTGATAGGGGTGGGAGCAGATACGCAGTATTTT.

CDR3 DNA: TGTGCCAGCAGTATACCGGGACAATCGGCTGAAGCTTTCTTT. Encoded protein: CASSIPGQSAEAFF. The chain is built from TRBV6-5 and TRBJ1-1, with TRBD1 as a possible D gene (6 bases). V lost 5 bases, J lost 6 bases, and 16 bases lay in between. The CDR3 contains 14 residues. Germline assignment: CDR1 MNHEY and CDR2 SVGAGI.

This clonotype showed up just a few times. This chain links TRBV27 with TRBJ2-1; TRBD1 agrees at 12 bases. V lost 2 bases and J lost 15; bases outside the gene matches: 8. Germline assignment: CDR1 MNHEY and CDR2 SMNVEV (reference sequence). The CDR3 runs to 14 residues. CDR3 in DNA: TGTGCCAGCAGTTTACCTGATGGGACAGGGGGCAGGTTCTTC. As protein: CASSLPDGTGGRFF.

The chain links TRBV3-1 to TRBJ2-3, with 9 bases fitting TRBD2. The germline CDR1 and CDR2 sequences are LGHDT and YNNKEL (reference sequence). V was clipped by 3 bases and J by 6 bases; unmatched bases: 4. The CDR3 is 14 residues long. Written as DNA, the CDR3 is TGTGCCAGCAGCCAGACTAGCGGAGGGGATACGCAGTATTTT. Amino acid sequence: CASSQTSGGDTQYF.

V usage is TRBV5-1 and J usage is TRBJ2-1; no firm D call. V lost 1 base and J lost 3, with 8 bases in between. The CDR3 is 14 residues long. CDR1 is SGHRS and CDR2 is YFSETQ in the germline V gene. CDR3 region: CASSLLRHYNEQFF. In DNA, the CDR3 is TGCGCCAGCAGCTTGCTTCGCCACTACAATGAGCAGTTCTTC. Using reference TRBV5-1 and TRBJ2-1 for the parts outside the CDR3, the full variable domain is KAGVTQTPRYLIKTRGQQVTLSCSPISGHRSVSWYQQTPGQGLQFLFEYFSETQRNKGNFPGRFSGRQFSNSRSEMNVSTLELGDSALYLCASSLLRHYNEQFFGPGTRLTVL.

The V gene is TRBV7-9, the J gene TRBJ2-3; D possibly corresponds to TRBD2 (6 bases). Trimming removed 6 bases from V and 0 bases from J, with 10 bases in between. CDR1 is SEHNR, CDR2 FQNEAQ, per germline (reference sequence). This CDR3 comprises 14 residues. The chain's CDR3 is CASRRRDSTDTQYF. The CDR3 DNA reads TGTGCCAGCAGGAGGCGGGACAGCACAGATACGCAGTATTTT.

The gene calls are TRBV20-1 and TRBJ2-3; the D gene is possibly TRBD2 (5 bases). Germline V gene sequence: CDR1 DFQATT, CDR2 SNEGSKA (reference sequence). Trimming cost V 2 bases and J 7 bases, with 13 bases left between them. The CDR3 is 13 amino acids. CDR3 in amino acids: CSARRGLRNTQYF. The CDR3 DNA follows: TGCAGTGCTAGACGAGGGTTGAGAAATACGCAGTATTTT.